A single sample is the source of the 18 T cell receptor beta chains below, sequenced in a study of blood T cell repertoires in COVID-19. Measured with immunoSEQ multiplex PCR; TCRdb has only the in-frame clones, and not every one. Of approximately 250,000 clones listed, roughly nine tenths are singletons. The sequencing sample was made of peripheral blood. The receptors derive from a man younger than 30 with active or convalescent COVID-19.

This chain uses TRBV7-9 with TRBJ2-7; 11 bases line up with TRBD2. Germline assignment: CDR1 SEHNR and CDR2 FQNEAQ (reference sequence). V was pared by 5 bases and J by 0 bases, with 9 bases of the junction left unmatched. CDR3 size: 17 residues. The CDR3 nucleotides are TGTGCCAGCAGCCCAGAGACTAGCGGGGCCCTCTCCTACGAGCAGTACTTC. Its protein product is CASSPETSGALSYEQYF.

This clone was counted once. The chain employs TRBV7-9 and TRBJ2-7; D is uncertain. The V gene's germline CDR1 is SEHNR and CDR2 FQNEAQ (reference sequence). This CDR3 has 11 residues. With 6 bases removed from V and 3 bases from J, the gap between germline ends came to 6 bases. This CDR3 is CASRQDYEQYF. In nucleotides, the CDR3 is TGTGCCAGCAGACAAGACTACGAGCAGTACTTC.

J is TRBJ2-7 and V is TRBV5-5, with D perhaps TRBD2 (7 bases). In germline, CDR1 is SGHKS, CDR2 YYEKEE (reference sequence). V lost 0 bases, J lost 2 bases, and 24 bases lay in between. CDR3 size: 19 residues. The CDR3, as DNA: TGTGCCAGCAGCTTGGGGGAAGGTCCCGCGGGGGCTTCGACCTACGAGCAGTACTTC. Protein sequence: CASSLGEGPAGASTYEQYF. The complete variable domain, with remaining parts taken from reference TRBV5-5 and TRBJ2-7, reads DAGVTQSPTHLIKTRGQQVTLRCSPISGHKSVSWYQQVLGQGPQFIFQYYEKEERGRGNFPDRFSARQFPNYSSELNVNALLLGDSALYLCASSLGEGPAGASTYEQYFGPGTRLTVT.

This chain connects TRBV5-8 to TRBJ1-2, with 9 bases aligning to TRBD1. From germline, CDR1 is SGHTS and CDR2 YDEGEE. The CDR3 is 15 residues long. The V segment lost 2 bases and the J segment 7 bases; nucleotides outside the gene matches: 9. The CDR3, as DNA: TGTGCCAGCAGCTTCCACGGACAGGGGCAGGGTGGCTACACCTTC. The encoded protein is CASSFHGQGQGGYTF. Full variable domain (missing parts from reference TRBV5-8 and TRBJ1-2): EAGVTQSPTHLIKTRGQQATLRCSPISGHTSVYWYQQALGLGLQFLLWYDEGEERNRGNFPPRFSGRQFPNYSSELNVNALELEDSALYLCASSFHGQGQGGYTFGSGTRLTVV.

This rearrangement joins TRBV6-6 to TRBJ2-6; TRBD2 aligns across 12 bases. Trimming removed 5 bases from V and 3 bases from J; junction bases left unmatched: 2. Germline CDR1 and CDR2: MNHNY and SVGAGI (reference sequence). The CDR3 spans 16 residues. The CDR3 DNA is TGTGCCAGCAGTCGACTAGCGGGAGTTGGGGCCAACGTCCTGACTTTC. Translating gives CASSRLAGVGANVLTF.

The chain uses TRBV6-5 and TRBJ1-2; the match to TRBD1 covers 10 bases. Trimming at V came to 6 bases and at J to 2 bases, leaving 6 bases not matched to a gene. The CDR3 is made up of 15 amino acids. Per the germline V gene, CDR1 is MNHEY and CDR2 is SVGAGI. Written as DNA, the CDR3 is TGTGCCAGCAGCACGACAGGGGGCGCAAACTATGGCTACACCTTC. Amino acid sequence: CASSTTGGANYGYTF.

V gene TRBV10-1 combines with J gene TRBJ2-5, with 7 bases lining up with TRBD2. V dropped 9 bases and J dropped 5; count of bases not matched to a gene: 9. CDR1 and CDR2 from the germline V gene are WNHNN and SYGVQD (reference sequence). This CDR3 is 13 amino acids long. CDR3 in DNA: TGCGCCAGTCCCCGTAGCGGGCCGGAGACCCAGTACTTC. Translation gives CASPRSGPETQYF.

This clone was observed once. J is TRBJ2-3 and V is TRBV12-5; no clear D gene. Trimming removed 0 bases at V and 1 base at J, with 8 bases between. This CDR3 has 15 amino acids. Looked up from germline, CDR1 is LGHNT and CDR2 is FRNRAP. The CDR3 sequence is CASGLVLGGTDTQYF. The CDR3, as DNA: TGTGCTAGTGGTTTGGTACTTGGTGGCACAGATACGCAGTATTTT.

The chain links TRBV9 to TRBJ1-6; D is uncertain. V lost 3 bases and J lost 6, with 10 bases in between. CDR3 length: 14 amino acids. CDR1 and CDR2 from the germline V gene are SGDLS and YYNGEE. The CDR3 sequence is CASSERVFNSPLHF. The DNA for the CDR3 is TGTGCCAGCAGCGAGCGGGTCTTTAATTCACCCCTCCACTTT.

V usage is TRBV5-4 and J usage is TRBJ2-5, with 7 bases lining up with TRBD1. Germline trimming cut 5 bases from V and 3 bases from J; bases unmatched to any gene: 10. The length of the CDR3 is 15 residues. Germline-derived CDR1 and CDR2 are SGHNT and YYREEE (reference sequence). The CDR3 sequence: CASRTGTEGKETQYF. In DNA, the CDR3 is TGTGCCAGCAGGACCGGGACAGAAGGAAAAGAGACCCAGTACTTC.

The chain couples TRBV27 to TRBJ1-1; no clear D. The CDR3 contains 13 residues. The V gene's germline CDR1 is MNHEY and CDR2 SMNVEV (reference sequence). Trimming pared 3 bases from V and 1 base from J, leaving 6 bases between. DNA for the CDR3: TGTGCCAGCAGTTTGAGGCAGAACACTGAAGCTTTCTTT. The encoded protein is CASSLRQNTEAFF.

The chain employs TRBV18 and TRBJ2-2; D not resolved. The V gene lost 3 bases and the J gene lost 5 bases, with 7 bases spanning the gap. CDR3 length: 13 residues. The germline gives CDR1 KGHSH, CDR2 LQKENI. CDR3 coding DNA: TGTGCCAGCTCACCCCACAAAACCGGGGAGCTGTTTTTT. Its protein product is CASSPHKTGELFF.

This sequence joins TRBV19 and TRBJ1-6; D ambiguous. CDR3 size: 16 residues. Trimming cost V 2 bases and J 8 bases, with 16 bases left between them. Germline assignment: CDR1 LNHDA and CDR2 SQIVND (reference sequence). The CDR3 protein is CASSISSRSGDSPLHF. CDR3 DNA sequence: TGTGCCAGTAGTATATCCTCCCGCTCAGGTGATTCACCCCTCCACTTT. The full variable domain, rest sourced from reference TRBV19 and TRBJ1-6, is DGGITQSPKYLFRKEGQNVTLSCEQNLNHDAMYWYRQDPGQGLRLIYYSQIVNDFQKGDIAEGYSVSREKKESFPLTVTSAQKNPTAFYLCASSISSRSGDSPLHFGNGTRLTVT.

The chain employs TRBV5-3 and TRBJ2-1; tentatively, D is TRBD2 (5 bases). TRBV5-3 is filed as an ORF, its function uncertain. CDR3 length equals 16 residues. The ends were cut back, 3 bases at V and 0 bases at J, with 13 bases in the middle. In DNA, the CDR3 is TGTGCCAGAAGCTCCCAAACCGGGAACTCCTACAATGAGCAGTTCTTC. It codes for CARSSQTGNSYNEQFF.

The chain couples TRBV11-3 to TRBJ1-2; D not certain. The CDR3 extends over 17 amino acids. V lost 2 bases, J lost 7 bases, and 23 bases lay in between. CDR1 SGHNT and CDR2 YENEEA come from the germline V gene. The CDR3 DNA reads TGTGCCAGCAGCTTACTCCCGGAGCGGACCGTAGCGATTGGCTACACCTTC. Protein product: CASSLLPERTVAIGYTF.

In DNA form, the CDR3 reads TGTGCCATCGACGGGGAAGGGTTCGATGGCTACACCTTC. Protein product: CAIDGEGFDGYTF. The chain joins TRBV2 to TRBJ1-2, with D unresolved. Trimming pared 10 bases from V and 6 bases from J, leaving 18 bases between. Germline V CDR1 and CDR2: SNHLY, FYNNEI. This CDR3 contains 13 residues.

V and J are TRBV9 and TRBJ1-3, with D unresolved. Germline lookup yields CDR1 SGDLS and CDR2 YYNGEE. Trimming pared 0 bases from V and 3 bases from J, leaving 10 bases between. CDR3 length: 15 amino acids. In DNA form, the CDR3 reads TGTGCCAGCAGCGTAGGGTCTTTGCGTGGAAACACCATATATTTT. Protein: CASSVGSLRGNTIYF.

The V gene is TRBV25-1, the J gene TRBJ1-2; D may be TRBD1 (6 bases). CDR3 length equals 14 residues. V gave up 2 bases and J gave up 6 bases, with 13 bases separating them. CDR1 MGHDK and CDR2 SYGVNS come from the germline V gene. CDR3 protein: CASSEGGAIDGYTF. The CDR3 nucleotides are TGTGCCAGCAGTGAAGGGGGGGCGATTGATGGCTACACCTTC.